The clone carrying this T cell receptor (beta chain) was observed many times. Its cognate antigen is unknown. In TCRdb, the RT-PCR reads were re-called with MiXCR into one record per CDR3 protein. The table shows over 400,000 distinct CDR3 sequences, with roughly 9.8% occurring only once. The source of the sample is a study of response to subunit inactivated influenza vaccine. V shed 5 bases, J shed 6 bases, and the junction held 5 bases outside the gene matches. This CDR3 contains 14 residues. Overall study results and limits: New T cells are recruited in small numbers by each seasonal influenza vaccination, according to the authors' suggestion.

Material: PBMCs from blood, obtained 45 days after vaccination. This chain links TRBV12-3 or TRBV12-4 with TRBJ2-1, with 9 bases matching TRBD1. The clonotype was recovered from a man aged 50 to 60 who received an inactivated influenza vaccine. In nucleotides, the CDR3 is TGTGCCAGCAGTGCGGACAGGGGAGGCAATGAGCAGTTCTTC. As protein: CASSADRGGNEQFF.